Detailed here is one T cell receptor (beta chain). As processed by the authors: Amplification from reference gene primers served as the basis for estimated nucleated cell counts. The data were produced by immunoSEQ multiplex PCR, yet TCRdb's version contains in-frame clones alone and is incomplete. The V and J calls and the clone size are those of that table, but D and trimming were determined from the DNA. Seen here are hundreds of thousands of clones, about 88% observed once, and the top ten hold around 0.7%. These data come from a study of blood T cell repertoires in COVID-19. Study-level information: The United States, Italy and Spain were the sources of the acute and convalescent COVID-19 samples. The analysed material was cDNA or gDNA that came from T cells, B-cell-depleted T cells, or PBMCs.

CDR3 length: 15 amino acids. V lost 1 base, J lost 5 bases, and 15 bases lay in between. Germline values: CDR1 SEHNR, CDR2 FQNEAQ (reference sequence). This chain joins TRBV7-9 and TRBJ2-7; possible D gene TRBD2, 6 bases. The source material was peripheral blood. The TCR was taken from a man aged 40-55 years with acute or convalescent COVID-19. CDR3 coding DNA: TGTGCCAGCAGCTTAGAATACGGGGGATTGGACGAGCAGTACTTC. This codes for CASSLEYGGLDEQYF.